This T cell receptor beta chain originates from a study of response to subunit inactivated influenza vaccine (dated by TCRdb to the late 2010s). Regarding the research as a whole: The study used deep quantitative T cell receptor repertoire profiling to track responses to a trivalent subunit inactivated influenza vaccine. General study outcomes and caveats: It was suggested by the authors that each seasonal influenza vaccination may recruit only a limited number of new T cells.

Trimming takes 0 bases off V and 3 bases off J; junction bases not matched to a gene: 5. The CDR3 contains 17 residues, cysteine and phenylalanine counted. Only the CDR3 region is kept as DNA, spanning 51 bases read in frame from base 1. CDR1 is given as SGHAT and CDR2 as FQNNGV, both from the germline V gene. The library relied on RT-PCR. Sequencing was carried out with an Illumina HiSeq 2500. TCRdb itself trimmed the public reads at Q25 with fastp, ran MiXCR and retained productive beta chains. Rows with one shared CDR3 protein collapse into an entry with the most common genes and DNA. This sample is represented by over 750,000 distinct CDR3 sequences; 20% to 25% of them were singletons. Roughly 10% of the sample comes from the top ten. As for this clonotype: Its antigen is still unknown. The sample holds no much larger clone one base away, and base qualities are not on file.

This sequence originates from a man between 45 and 60 years old who received an inactivated influenza vaccine. Donor details come from another sample of the same person, matched by shared clones. The material was PBMCs from blood, obtained 5 days after vaccination. The rearranged segments are TRBV11-2 and TRBJ2-2, with 9 junctional bases fitting TRBD1. This receptor carries the CDR3 CASSLEGTGSYTGELFF. The DNA reads as follows: TGTGCCAGCAGCTTAGAAGGGACAGGGAGTTACACCGGGGAGCTGTTTTTT.